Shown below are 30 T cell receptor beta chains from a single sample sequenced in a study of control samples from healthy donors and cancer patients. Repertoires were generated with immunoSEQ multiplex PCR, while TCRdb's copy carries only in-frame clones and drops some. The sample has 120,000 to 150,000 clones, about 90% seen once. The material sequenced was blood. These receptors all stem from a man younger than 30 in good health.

The CDR3 DNA sequence: TGTGCCAGCAGTTTGGACTACGGCAATGAGCAGTTCTTC. Protein sequence: CASSLDYGNEQFF. The J gene is TRBJ2-1, the V gene TRBV28; perhaps TRBD2 as D (6 bases). Trimming cost V 3 bases and J 6 bases, with 9 bases left between them. This CDR3 spans 13 amino acids. CDR1 and CDR2 from the germline V gene are MDHEN and SYDVKM.

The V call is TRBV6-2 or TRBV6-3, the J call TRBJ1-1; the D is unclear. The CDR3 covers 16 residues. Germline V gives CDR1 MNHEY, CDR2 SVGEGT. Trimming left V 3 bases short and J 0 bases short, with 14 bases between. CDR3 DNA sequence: TGTGCCAGCAGTTATCCGGCTCATGAAGTGAACACTGAAGCTTTCTTT. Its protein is CASSYPAHEVNTEAFF.

The CDR3 reads CASSPQGVNEKLFF. The DNA for the CDR3 is TGTGCCAGCAGCCCCCAGGGAGTTAATGAAAAACTGTTTTTT. The V and J genes are TRBV3-1 (or the pseudogene TRBV3-2) and TRBJ1-4; D possibly corresponds to TRBD1 (5 bases). The CDR3 has 14 amino acids. Germline CDR1 LGHDT, CDR2 YNNKEL (reference sequence). The V and J ends lost 4 bases and 4 bases respectively, with 10 bases between them.

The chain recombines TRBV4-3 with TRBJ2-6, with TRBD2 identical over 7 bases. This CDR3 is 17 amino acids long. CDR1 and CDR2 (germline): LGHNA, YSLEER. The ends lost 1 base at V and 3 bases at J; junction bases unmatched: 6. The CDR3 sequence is CASSQARGEGGANVLTF. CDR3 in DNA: TGCGCCAGCAGCCAAGCCCGGGGGGAGGGTGGGGCCAACGTCCTGACTTTC.

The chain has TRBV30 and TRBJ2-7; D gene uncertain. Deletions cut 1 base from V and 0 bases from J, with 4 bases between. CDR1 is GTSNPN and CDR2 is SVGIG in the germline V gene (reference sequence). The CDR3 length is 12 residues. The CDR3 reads CAWSDSSYEQYF. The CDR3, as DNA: TGTGCCTGGAGTGACAGCTCCTACGAGCAGTACTTC.

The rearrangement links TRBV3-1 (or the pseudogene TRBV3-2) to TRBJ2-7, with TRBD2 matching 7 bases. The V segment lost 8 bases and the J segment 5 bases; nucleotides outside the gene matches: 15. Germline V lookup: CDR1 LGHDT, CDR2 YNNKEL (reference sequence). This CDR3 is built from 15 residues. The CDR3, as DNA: TGTGCCAGCTCAACAAGCTCTTCGGGGGGACACGAGCAGTACTTC. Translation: CASSTSSSGGHEQYF.

CDR3 sequence: CASSPRAGGHYNEQFF. The CDR3 nucleotides are TGTGCCAGCAGCCCAAGGGCGGGGGGGCACTACAATGAGCAGTTCTTC. V is TRBV13 and J is TRBJ2-1, with 9 nucleotides matching TRBD2. CDR3 length: 16 residues. V was pared by 5 bases and J by 3 bases, with 8 bases of the junction left unmatched. Germline V gives CDR1 PRHDT, CDR2 FYEKMQ (reference sequence).

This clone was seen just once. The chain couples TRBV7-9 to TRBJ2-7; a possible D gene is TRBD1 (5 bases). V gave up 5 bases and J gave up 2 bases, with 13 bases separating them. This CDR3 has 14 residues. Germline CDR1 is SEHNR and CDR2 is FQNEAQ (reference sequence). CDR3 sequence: CASSHVDRAYEQYF. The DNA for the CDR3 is TGTGCCAGCAGCCATGTAGACAGAGCCTACGAGCAGTACTTC.

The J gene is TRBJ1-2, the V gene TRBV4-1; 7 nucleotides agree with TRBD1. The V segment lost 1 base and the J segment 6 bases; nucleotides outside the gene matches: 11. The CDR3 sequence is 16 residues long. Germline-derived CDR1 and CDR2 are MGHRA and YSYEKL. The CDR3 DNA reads TGCGCCAGCAGCCAAGGGGGTCACAGGGGTCTTGATGGCTACACCTTC. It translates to CASSQGGHRGLDGYTF.

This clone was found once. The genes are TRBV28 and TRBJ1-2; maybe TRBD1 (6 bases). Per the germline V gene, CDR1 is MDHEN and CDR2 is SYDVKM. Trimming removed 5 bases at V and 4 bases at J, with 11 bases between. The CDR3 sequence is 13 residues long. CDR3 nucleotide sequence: TGTGCCAGCAGTCCAAGGACAGTCTATGGCTACACCTTC. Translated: CASSPRTVYGYTF.

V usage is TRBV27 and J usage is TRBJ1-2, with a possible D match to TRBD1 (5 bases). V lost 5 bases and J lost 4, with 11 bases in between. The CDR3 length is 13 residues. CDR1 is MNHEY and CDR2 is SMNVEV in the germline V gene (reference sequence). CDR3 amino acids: CASSPLQGYGYTF. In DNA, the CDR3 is TGTGCCAGCAGTCCACTCCAGGGCTATGGCTACACCTTC.

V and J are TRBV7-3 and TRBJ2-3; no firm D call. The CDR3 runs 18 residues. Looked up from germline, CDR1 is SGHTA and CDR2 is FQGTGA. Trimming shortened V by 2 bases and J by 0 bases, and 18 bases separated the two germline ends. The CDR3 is CASSLGNIPGPSTDTQYF. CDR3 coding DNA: TGTGCCAGCAGCTTAGGGAACATACCGGGCCCCAGCACAGATACGCAGTATTTT.

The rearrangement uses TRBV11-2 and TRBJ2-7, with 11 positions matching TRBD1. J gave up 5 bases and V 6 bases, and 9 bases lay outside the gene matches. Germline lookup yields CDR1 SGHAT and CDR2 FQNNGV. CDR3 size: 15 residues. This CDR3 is CASSLGQGVLHEQYF. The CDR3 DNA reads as TGTGCCAGCAGTTTGGGACAGGGGGTTTTGCACGAGCAGTACTTC.

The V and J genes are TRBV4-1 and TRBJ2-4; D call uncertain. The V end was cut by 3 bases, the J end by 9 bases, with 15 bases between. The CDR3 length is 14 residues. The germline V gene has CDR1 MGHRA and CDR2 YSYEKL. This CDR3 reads CASSQSRADPIQYF. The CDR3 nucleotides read TGCGCCAGCAGCCAGTCCCGGGCCGACCCCATTCAGTACTTC.

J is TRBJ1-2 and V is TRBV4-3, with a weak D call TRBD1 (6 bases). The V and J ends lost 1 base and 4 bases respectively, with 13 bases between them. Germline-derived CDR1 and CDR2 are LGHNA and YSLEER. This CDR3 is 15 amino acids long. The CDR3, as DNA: TGCGCCAGCAGCCAAGGAACGGGGGCTGGCTATGGCTACACCTTC. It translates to CASSQGTGAGYGYTF.

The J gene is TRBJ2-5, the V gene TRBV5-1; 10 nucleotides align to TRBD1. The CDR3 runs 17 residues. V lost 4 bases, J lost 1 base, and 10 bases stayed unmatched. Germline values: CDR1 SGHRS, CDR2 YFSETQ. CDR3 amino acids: CASSHEPGTGVQETQYF. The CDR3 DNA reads TGCGCCAGCAGCCACGAACCCGGGACAGGGGTCCAAGAGACCCAGTACTTC.

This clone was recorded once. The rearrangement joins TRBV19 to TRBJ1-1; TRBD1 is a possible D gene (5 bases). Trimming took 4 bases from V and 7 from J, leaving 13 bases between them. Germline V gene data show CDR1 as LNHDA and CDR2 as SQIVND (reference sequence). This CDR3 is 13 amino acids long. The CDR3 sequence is CASSTRPGDEAFF. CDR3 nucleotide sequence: TGTGCCAGTAGTACCCGACCGGGGGATGAAGCTTTCTTT.

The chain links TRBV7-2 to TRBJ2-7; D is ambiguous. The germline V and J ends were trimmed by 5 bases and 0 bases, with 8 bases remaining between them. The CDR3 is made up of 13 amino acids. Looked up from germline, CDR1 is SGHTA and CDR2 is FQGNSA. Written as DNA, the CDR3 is TGTGCCAGCAGCCCCCCGAGCTCCTACGAGCAGTACTTC. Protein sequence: CASSPPSSYEQYF.

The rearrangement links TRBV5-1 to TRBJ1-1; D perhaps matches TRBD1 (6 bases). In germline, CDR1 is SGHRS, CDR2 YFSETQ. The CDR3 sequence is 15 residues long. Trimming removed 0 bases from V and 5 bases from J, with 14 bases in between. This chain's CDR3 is CASSLEAGAWTEAFF. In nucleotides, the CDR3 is TGCGCCAGCAGCTTGGAGGCGGGGGCTTGGACTGAAGCTTTCTTT.

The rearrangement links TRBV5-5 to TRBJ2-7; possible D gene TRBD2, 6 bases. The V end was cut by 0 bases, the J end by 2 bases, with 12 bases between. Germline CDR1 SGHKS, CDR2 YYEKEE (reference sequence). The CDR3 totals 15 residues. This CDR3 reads CASSLVGTQAYEQYF. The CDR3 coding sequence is TGTGCCAGCAGCTTGGTCGGGACTCAGGCCTACGAGCAGTACTTC.

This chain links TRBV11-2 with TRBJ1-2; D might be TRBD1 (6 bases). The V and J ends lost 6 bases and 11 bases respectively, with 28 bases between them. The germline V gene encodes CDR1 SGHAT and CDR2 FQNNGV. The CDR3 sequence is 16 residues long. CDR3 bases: TGTGCCAGCAGTACTCTCGACAGGAGTCGTTTATGGTGGTACACCTTC. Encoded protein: CASSTLDRSRLWWYTF.

The chain's CDR3 is CASSQAGGPTDTQYF. The CDR3 nucleotides are TGTGCCAGCAGCCAAGCGGGGGGCCCCACAGATACGCAGTATTTT. J is TRBJ2-3 and V is TRBV3-1 (or the pseudogene TRBV3-2), with D possibly being TRBD2 (7 bases). The CDR3 is 15 residues long. V was cut by 1 base and J by 2 bases, with 10 bases left in between. The germline CDR1 and CDR2 sequences are LGHDT and YNNKEL (reference sequence).

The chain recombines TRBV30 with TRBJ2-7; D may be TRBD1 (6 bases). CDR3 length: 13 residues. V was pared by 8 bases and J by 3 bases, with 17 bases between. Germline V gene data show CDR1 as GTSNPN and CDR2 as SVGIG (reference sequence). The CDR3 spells CARNREPRYEQYF. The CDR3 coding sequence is TGTGCCCGAAACAGGGAACCACGCTACGAGCAGTACTTC.

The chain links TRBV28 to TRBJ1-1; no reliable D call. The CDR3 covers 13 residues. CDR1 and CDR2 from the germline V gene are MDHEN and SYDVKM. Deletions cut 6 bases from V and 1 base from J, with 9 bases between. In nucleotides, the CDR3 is TGTGCCAGCAGCATTGACAAGAACACTGAAGCTTTCTTT. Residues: CASSIDKNTEAFF.

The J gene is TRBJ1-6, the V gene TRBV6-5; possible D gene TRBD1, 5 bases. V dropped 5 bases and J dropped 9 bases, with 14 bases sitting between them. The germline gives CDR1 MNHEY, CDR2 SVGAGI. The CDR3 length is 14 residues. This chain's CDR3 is CASSTQGLGSPLHF. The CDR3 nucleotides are TGTGCCAGCAGTACCCAGGGCTTGGGTTCACCCCTCCACTTT.

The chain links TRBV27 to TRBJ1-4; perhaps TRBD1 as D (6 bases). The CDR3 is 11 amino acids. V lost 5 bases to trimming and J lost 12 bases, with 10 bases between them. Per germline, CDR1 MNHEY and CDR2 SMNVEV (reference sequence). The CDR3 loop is CASSKGGELFF. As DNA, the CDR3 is TGTGCCAGCAGTAAGGGGGGGGAACTGTTTTTT.

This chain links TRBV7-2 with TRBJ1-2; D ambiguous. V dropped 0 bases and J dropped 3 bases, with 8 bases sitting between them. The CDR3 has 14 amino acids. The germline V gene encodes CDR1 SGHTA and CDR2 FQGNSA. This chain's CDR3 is CASSLAGGHYGYTF. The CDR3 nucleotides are TGTGCCAGCAGCTTAGCTGGAGGGCACTATGGCTACACCTTC.

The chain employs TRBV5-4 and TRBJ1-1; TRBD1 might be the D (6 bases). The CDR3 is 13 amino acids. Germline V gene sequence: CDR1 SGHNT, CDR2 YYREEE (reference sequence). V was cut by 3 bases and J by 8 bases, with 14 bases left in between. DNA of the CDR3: TGTGCCAGCAGCTCCGGACAGCTCCAGGAAGCTTTCTTT. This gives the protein CASSSGQLQEAFF.

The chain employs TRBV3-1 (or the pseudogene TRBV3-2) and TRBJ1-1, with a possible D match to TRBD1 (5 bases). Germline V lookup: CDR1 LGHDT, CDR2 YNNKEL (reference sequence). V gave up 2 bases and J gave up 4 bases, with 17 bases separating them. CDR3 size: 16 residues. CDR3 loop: CASSQYPPLGGTEAFF. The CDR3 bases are TGTGCCAGCAGCCAATACCCCCCCCTTGGGGGCACTGAAGCTTTCTTT.

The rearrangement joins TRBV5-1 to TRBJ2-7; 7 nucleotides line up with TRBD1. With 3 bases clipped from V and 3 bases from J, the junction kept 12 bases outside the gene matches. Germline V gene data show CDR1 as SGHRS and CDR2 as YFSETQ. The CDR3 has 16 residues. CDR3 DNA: TGCGCCAGCAGCTCTGCCTCCGGGACAGCGATCTACGAGCAGTACTTC. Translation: CASSSASGTAIYEQYF.